The TCR beta chain under discussion was sequenced for a study of Graves' ophthalmopathy and Graves' hyperthyroidism (dated by TCRdb to between 2018 and 2020). Study-wide context: Peripheral blood was collected at initial diagnosis, prior to any treatment. TCR beta repertoire signatures were used to distinguish Graves' ophthalmopathy from Graves' hyperthyroidism and to predict progression to ophthalmopathy. In total, over 130 blood samples were TCR-sequenced: some 43 ophthalmopathy, some 80 hyperthyroidism and approximately 17 hyperthyroidism-to-ophthalmopathy patients. To explore V-J signatures that separate ophthalmopathy from hyperthyroidism, a discovery set of approximately 100 patients was enrolled, consisting of 40 to 45 with ophthalmopathy and about 60 with stable hyperthyroidism. An independent validation cohort comprised roughly 20 hyperthyroidism patients and some 16 patients who later progressed from hyperthyroidism to ophthalmopathy. T-cell repertoires of thyroid tissue and blood were compared in a handful of hyperthyroidism patients. Once sampling was done, hyperthyroidism patients were given methimazole at a starting dose of 30 mg daily, while ophthalmopathy patients were given high-dose intravenous methylprednisolone. The roughly 91 discovery patients were randomly divided into training and test sets at a 7:3 ratio.

V is cut by 2 bases and J by 0 bases, and the space between the germline ends is 8 bases. Spanning cysteine to phenylalanine, the CDR3 consists of 14 amino acids. Of all the DNA, just the CDR3 is kept, 42 bases in frame from base 1. CDR1 and CDR2, per the germline V gene, are MNHEY and SVGEGT. This clonotype was recorded at least ten times. The antigen it recognizes is unknown. There are no base qualities to consult, and no much larger clone falls within one base. Broad study findings and their caveats: Most of the expanded thyroid clonotypes with a frequency above 0.001 were also detected in blood, and it was suggested that the thyroid immune response may be reflected by blood repertoires. No statistical method was used to set the sample size in advance, and the investigators knew which group each participant was assigned to. In validation, the model predicted ophthalmopathy progression with more than 55% sensitivity and roughly 78% specificity; approximately 12 predicted patients were CT-confirmed with GO in a median of approximately 6.2 months. Ophthalmopathy was separated from stable hyperthyroidism by the 13-signature model with around 89% sensitivity and around 81% specificity in cross-validation and with 80%/75% in the test set.

TCR beta CDR3 regions were amplified from RNA transcripts for repertoire sequencing. The first round of RT-PCR was done with HTBI primers and the Qiagen OneStep RT-PCR kit, and was followed by a second round of multiplex PCR, then size selection and purification. The libraries underwent paired-end sequencing with 100 bp reads on an Illumina HiSeq2000. In the authors' own workflow: SOAPnuke was used to process the reads, throwing out any read that had adapters, had uncalled bases, had a mean Phred below 15, or lacked an exact constant-primer or identifier match. COPE v1.2.5 was used to merge high-quality paired reads. Clonotypes were defined as unique nucleotide sequences and were aligned to IMGT TRB V, D and J references using MiTCR v1.1. Analysis was restricted to V-J combinations with a frequency above 0.0001, which covered about 99% of repertoires. For each V-J combination, a TCR clonal expansion and chaos score was defined as F50 clonal expansion divided by the chaos observed in the TCRdist matrix. Features were reduced by Welch's t-statistics and random forest to approximately 12 V-J combinations, which fed a naive Bayes classifier. The similarity between thyroid and blood repertoires was quantified using the Morisita-Horn index. TCRdb reran the public reads through fastp at Q25 and MiXCR, keeping productive beta chains. Duplicate CDR3 protein sequences are folded into a single record with the most common DNA and genes. TCRdb's processing, not the authors', yielded these V and J calls. In this sample the table shows under 800,000 distinct CDR3 sequences, 20% to 25% of which occur a single time. The ten largest clones capture approximately 7% of the sample.

A patient counted as having stable hyperthyroidism if there was no progression to ophthalmopathy within 18 months of follow-up. The hyperthyroidism patients were 18 to 65 years old and newly diagnosed, with a disease duration of less than 2 months. Patients with other autoimmune diseases, uncontrolled infections, pregnancy or lactation were excluded from the study. Diagnosis was based on clinical symptoms, serum thyroxine, TRAb, thyroid ultrasound and orbital computed tomography. PBMCs were isolated from 10 ml of fresh peripheral blood by Ficoll-Paque density gradient centrifugation. Total RNA was extracted with Trizol reagent and quality-checked on an Agilent 2100 Bioanalyzer.

Sequences were obtained from peripheral blood. The clonotype was recovered from a woman younger than 35 with stable Graves' hyperthyroidism. Some clones in this sample may be carry-over from other donors' samples. Donor details come from another sample of the same person, matched by shared clones. The chain employs TRBV6-2 or TRBV6-3 and TRBJ2-7; TRBD1 is possibly the D segment (5 matching bases). The DNA reads as follows: TGTGCCAGCAGTTACACCGACAGCTCCTACGAGCAGTACTTC. It codes for CASSYTDSSYEQYF.